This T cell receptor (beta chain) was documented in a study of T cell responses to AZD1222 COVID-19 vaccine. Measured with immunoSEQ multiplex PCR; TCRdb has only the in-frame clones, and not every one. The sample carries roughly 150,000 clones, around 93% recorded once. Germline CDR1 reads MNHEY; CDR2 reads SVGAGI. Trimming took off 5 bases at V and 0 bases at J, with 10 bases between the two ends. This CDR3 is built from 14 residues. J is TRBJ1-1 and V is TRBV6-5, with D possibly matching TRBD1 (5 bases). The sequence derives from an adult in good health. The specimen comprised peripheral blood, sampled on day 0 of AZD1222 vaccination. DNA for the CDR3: TGTGCCAGCAGTCGGCGGGGCATGAACACTGAAGCTTTCTTT. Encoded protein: CASSRRGMNTEAFF.